This TCR beta chain is drawn from a study of blood T cell repertoires in COVID-19. Study-level background: Samples representing acute and convalescent COVID-19 were sourced from the United States, Italy and Spain.

Assay used: immunoSEQ multiplex PCR; TCRdb lists only in-frame clones, some missing. The sample has 170,000 or so clones; roughly nine tenths are singletons. Germline V gene sequence: CDR1 SQVTM, CDR2 ANQGSEA. J was trimmed by 6 bases and V by 6 bases; bases with no gene match: 10. CDR3 length: 14 residues. The TCR comes from a woman aged 45 to 65 who had recovered from COVID-19. The chain joins TRBV29-1 to TRBJ1-2, with 10 bases that match TRBD1. Sequences were obtained from PBMCs or T cells enriched from blood (not recorded which). For the CDR3, the DNA is TGCAGCGTCAACGGACAGGGGGGCATTGATGGCTACACCTTC. Protein sequence: CSVNGQGGIDGYTF.